The next 5 T cell receptor beta chains were all read from a single sample in a study of T cell changes during pregnancy in multiple sclerosis (dated by TCRdb to between 2017 and 2020). The library was made by the immunoSEQ multiplex PCR assay. This immuneACCESS table, as held by TCRdb, lists in-frame sequences with V and J called but not all clones. Of the missing ones, under half trace to an unresolved V gene in checked studies; the others have no known cause. This sample has approximately 61,000 clones in its table, and approximately 86% of those were observed once. The top ten clones comprise about 1.8% of the sample. The sequencing here drew on peripheral blood, taken in the first trimester of pregnancy. The receptors derive from a female donor with multiple sclerosis, enrolled in a pregnancy study.

This chain uses TRBV5-6 with TRBJ2-7, with D unclear. V lost 4 bases to trimming and J lost 4 bases, with 6 bases between them. Germline CDR1 SGHDT, CDR2 YYEEEE. This CDR3 has 11 amino acids. CDR3 bases: TGTGCCAGCAGCCGACAATACGAGCAGTACTTC. Translating it yields CASSRQYEQYF. Full variable domain (missing parts from reference TRBV5-6 and TRBJ2-7): DAGVTQSPTHLIKTRGQQVTLRCSPKSGHDTVSWYQQALGQGPQFIFQYYEEEERQRGNFPDRFSGHQFPNYSSELNVNALLLGDSALYLCASSRQYEQYFGPGTRLTVT.

The chain recombines TRBV28 with TRBJ1-2, with 10 bases identical to TRBD1. This CDR3 contains 15 residues. Losses at the gene ends were 6 bases for V and 8 bases for J; bases not matched to a gene: 12. Germline V lookup: CDR1 MDHEN, CDR2 SYDVKM. The CDR3 DNA sequence: TGTGCCAGCAGCTCCTCCGGGACAGGGGAGCACGGCTACACCTTC. Amino acid sequence: CASSSSGTGEHGYTF.

The rearrangement uses TRBV7-9 and TRBJ2-1; the D gene is possibly TRBD1 (6 bases). The length of the CDR3 is 13 residues. Trimming took 3 bases from V and 8 from J, leaving 11 bases between them. In germline, CDR1 is SEHNR, CDR2 FQNEAQ (reference sequence). This CDR3 reads CASSFDRTDEQFF. The CDR3 region has the DNA TGTGCCAGCAGCTTTGACAGGACCGATGAGCAGTTCTTC.

The chain recombines TRBV4-1 with TRBJ2-1; weak D call: TRBD1 (5 bases). V dropped 3 bases and J dropped 8 bases, with 14 bases sitting between them. The V gene's germline CDR1 is MGHRA and CDR2 YSYEKL. The CDR3 runs to 14 residues. The CDR3 here is CASSHPTLGDEQFF. The CDR3 DNA reads TGCGCCAGCAGCCATCCTACATTAGGGGATGAGCAGTTCTTC.

There are a few counts of this clone. The CDR3 loop is CASGLVESGNTDTQYF. The CDR3 DNA sequence: TGTGCTAGTGGTTTGGTAGAAAGCGGGAACACAGATACGCAGTATTTT. The V gene is TRBV12-5, the J gene TRBJ2-3; 7 bases align to TRBD2. Germline CDR1 is LGHNT and CDR2 is FRNRAP. V shed 0 bases and J 2 bases; nucleotides not matched to a gene: 5. The CDR3 covers 16 residues.